Following are 5 T cell receptor beta chains from one sample sequenced in a study of blood T cell repertoires in COVID-19 (dated by TCRdb to 2020 to 2021). To prepare the library, the immunoSEQ multiplex PCR assay was applied. TCRdb obtained this table from immuneACCESS and retained in-frame rearrangements with V and J assigned. These tables miss some clones; where compared with another copy, unresolved V genes account for less than half of the shortfall, and the remainder is unexplained. The sample profile shows around 260,000 clones; roughly 90% of them were found once. The ten largest clonotypes hold about 0.7% of the sample. Material: peripheral blood. These receptors originate from a human donor in a cohort sampled during active COVID-19.

V usage is TRBV6-2 or TRBV6-3 and J usage is TRBJ2-3, with 10 positions matching TRBD2. Germline-derived CDR1 and CDR2 are MNHEY and SVGEGT. Trimming at V came to 5 bases and at J to 0 bases, leaving 2 bases not matched to a gene. CDR3 length: 15 amino acids. The CDR3 loop is CASSRTSGSTDTQYF. The DNA of the CDR3 is TGTGCCAGCAGTCGGACTAGCGGTAGCACAGATACGCAGTATTTT.

This clone was found once. V and J are TRBV28 and TRBJ1-5; weak D call: TRBD1 (5 bases). The V end lost 7 bases, the J end lost 7 bases, and 11 bases lay between the germline ends. In germline, CDR1 is MDHEN, CDR2 SYDVKM. The CDR3 covers 12 residues. The CDR3 region has the DNA TGTGCCAGCAAAGGGGTCGGGCAGCCCCAGCATTTT. It translates to CASKGVGQPQHF.

J is TRBJ2-2 and V is TRBV5-6; 9 positions match TRBD1. V trimming: 3 bases; J trimming: 4 bases; junction bases outside the gene matches: 1. Germline CDR1 SGHDT, CDR2 YYEEEE. This CDR3 is 14 amino acids long. CDR3 DNA: TGTGCCAGCAGCTGGGGACAGGGCACCGGGGAGCTGTTTTTT. Amino acid sequence: CASSWGQGTGELFF.

Only one count was recorded for this clone. The CDR3 DNA sequence: TGTGCCAGCAGCTTAGTAGGAGGGAACACTGAAGCTTTCTTT. Its protein is CASSLVGGNTEAFF. The V call is TRBV7-2, the J call TRBJ1-1; D not resolved. V lost 1 base and J lost 1, with 7 bases in between. The CDR3 consists of 14 residues. CDR1 SGHTA and CDR2 FQGNSA come from the germline V gene.

V usage is TRBV7-8 and J usage is TRBJ2-7; TRBD2 might be the D (5 bases). This CDR3 has 14 amino acids. Germline CDR1 reads SGHVS; CDR2 reads FQNEAQ. The V gene lost 4 bases and the J gene lost 2 bases, with 12 bases spanning the gap. The CDR3 nucleotides read TGTGCCAGCAGCTCCGGACTGAGGACCTACGAGCAGTACTTC. Translated: CASSSGLRTYEQYF.